The clone carrying this T cell receptor beta chain has only a few counts. Its specificity is unknown. These data belong to a study of blood T cells in healthy people across ages. The second PCR ran roughly 6 to 11 cycles with a sample-barcoded 5' primer and J-beta primers. TCRdb independently ran MiXCR on the 5' RACE reads; one entry per CDR3 protein. The repertoire holds 600,000 to 900,000 distinct CDR3 sequences, with around 25% as singletons. Overall study findings and caveats: More naive CD4+ cells and higher diversity were found in long-lived than in aged donors.

The data also belong to a second study, concerning T cells of mothers and their children. That paper adds: Donation involved three healthy Caucasian mothers and the six children that they had.

Source material: blood. The sequence came from a boy between 10 and 17 years old in good health.

CDR3 residues: CASTFQTEAFF. The CDR3 nucleotides read TGTGCCAGCACCTTCCAAACTGAAGCTTTCTTT. The rearrangement joins TRBV25-1 to TRBJ1-1; no reliable D call. This CDR3 is 11 amino acids long. Between the trimmed V and J ends, which lost 7 bases and 5 bases, there was a span of 8 bases. Germline CDR1 and CDR2: MGHDK and SYGVNS.